This T cell receptor beta chain was found in a study of blood T cell repertoires in COVID-19 (dated by TCRdb to 2020 to 2022). About the investigation overall: The collaborator samples originated in the United States, Italy and Spain and spanned the acute and convalescent phases of COVID-19. The prospective study material was composed of cDNA or gDNA derived from T cells, B-cell-depleted T cells, or PBMCs. Subjects who had been exposed to COVID-19, were actively infected with it, or had recovered from it provided the deeply sampled blood TCRbeta repertoires that made up the dataset. The repertoires were made available in a free public database intended to serve as a resource for research on the immune response to SARS-CoV-2. The samples were drawn from two sources: the first 160 participants of the ongoing ImmuneRACE study, and 950 to 1,500 subjects contributed by 6 global collaborators. The sample metadata nearly always contained a de-identified subject ID, COVID-19 status, age in years and sex. Where HLA class I and class II types were available, the types were taken from metadata supplied by the sample provider, not from assay-based typing. Beyond this particular receptor, the publication reports: The quantity of clinical and demographic metadata differed by source and by participant and was supplied without curation.

TCRbeta CDR3 regions were amplified from genomic DNA by means of the immunoSEQ Assay, a bias-controlled multiplex PCR. The study's own analysis went as follows. The number of nucleated cells in each sample was estimated by amplification of reference gene primers within the assay. Sequence reads were collapsed and filtered to measure the absolute abundance of every unique TCRbeta CDR3 rearrangement. For each sample, productive Simpson clonality was calculated as the square root of Simpson's diversity index across productive rearrangements. Sourced from immuneACCESS, this table was stored by TCRdb with only in-frame sequences that have V and J called. A share of the clones is absent; for the studies checked, an unresolved V gene accounts for under half, and the remainder has no known explanation. The DNA was the basis for D and trimming; V, J and clone size are from that table. This sample has about 250,000 clones in its table, and around 88% of those were observed once. The ten biggest clones cover around 1.4% of the sample.

Trimming costs V 6 bases and J 3 bases, and their ends lie 18 bases apart. CDR1 and CDR2, looked up from the germline V gene, are KGHSH and LQKENI. Measured from the cysteine to the phenylalanine, the CDR3 is 16 residues long. Only the CDR3 DNA stays, 48 bases, in frame from base 1. This clone was picked up one time. Its recognized antigen is unknown. The input lacks base qualities; no much larger clone sits a single base away. Each collaborating institution followed its own protocols to collect whole blood in K2EDTA tubes. For TCRbeta analysis, collaborator samples were shipped as frozen whole blood, as isolated PBMCs, or as DNA extracted from either sample type.

The origin of this receptor is a man older than 75 with acute or convalescent COVID-19. The rearrangement combines TRBV18 with TRBJ1-3; no D gene call is confident. The sequenced material came from peripheral blood. The nucleotide sequence is TGTGCCAGCTCCCCTGAGGCGCATATCTATGGAAACACCATATATTTT. It specifies CASSPEAHIYGNTIYF.